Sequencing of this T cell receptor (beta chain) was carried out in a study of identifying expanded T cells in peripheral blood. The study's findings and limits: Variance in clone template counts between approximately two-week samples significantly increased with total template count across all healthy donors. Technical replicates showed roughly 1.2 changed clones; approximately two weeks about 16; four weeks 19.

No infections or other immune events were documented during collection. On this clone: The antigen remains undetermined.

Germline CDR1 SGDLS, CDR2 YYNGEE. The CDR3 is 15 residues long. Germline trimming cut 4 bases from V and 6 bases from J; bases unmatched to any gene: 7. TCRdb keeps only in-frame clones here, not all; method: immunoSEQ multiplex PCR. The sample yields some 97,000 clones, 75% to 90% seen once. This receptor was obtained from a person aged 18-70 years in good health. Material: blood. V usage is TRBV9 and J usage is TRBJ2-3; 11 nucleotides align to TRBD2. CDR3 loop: CASSQKTSGADTQYF. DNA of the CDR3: TGTGCCAGCAGCCAAAAGACTAGCGGGGCGGATACGCAGTATTTT.